This TCR beta chain is drawn from a study of T cells in Graves' hyperthyroidism and ophthalmopathy. Study background: Staff took peripheral blood when the initial diagnosis was made, before any treatment began.

TCR beta CDR3 regions were amplified from RNA transcripts. First-round RT-PCR targeting the TCR CDR3 was performed with the HTBI primer set. A single record per CDR3 protein comes from TCRdb applying MiXCR to the multiplex PCR reads. The sample lists about 37,000 distinct CDR3 sequences, roughly 50% occurring once. Study outcomes and limitations: Ophthalmopathy could be told apart from stable hyperthyroidism with a 13 V-J model.

This clonotype was picked up many times. Its specificity is unknown. The cohort's ophthalmopathy patients, a group with duration under 3 months, had a Clinical Activity Score of at least 3 and a NOSPECS grade of at least 4. 10 ml fresh peripheral blood yielded the PBMCs. The CDR3 is 12 amino acids. Trimming shortened V by 4 bases and J by 4 bases, and 7 bases separated the two germline ends. Germline V CDR1 and CDR2: LNHDA, SQIVND (reference sequence). The sequence derives from a man aged 35-49 years with Graves' ophthalmopathy. The sequencing sample was made of blood. The rearrangement uses TRBV19 and TRBJ2-5; D unresolved. The CDR3 loop is CASSTTGETQYF. CDR3 DNA sequence: TGTGCCAGTAGTACGACGGGAGAGACCCAGTACTTC.